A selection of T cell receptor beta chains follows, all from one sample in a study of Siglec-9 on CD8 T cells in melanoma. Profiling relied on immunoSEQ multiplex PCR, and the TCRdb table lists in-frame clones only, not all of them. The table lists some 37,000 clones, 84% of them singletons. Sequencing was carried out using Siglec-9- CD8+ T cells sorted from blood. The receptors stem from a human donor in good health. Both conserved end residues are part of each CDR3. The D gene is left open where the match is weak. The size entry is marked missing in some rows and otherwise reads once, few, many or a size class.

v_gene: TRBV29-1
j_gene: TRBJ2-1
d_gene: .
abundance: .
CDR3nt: TGCAGCGTTGAAGACAGTGGTTATGAGCAGTTCTTC
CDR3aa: CSVEDSGYEQFF

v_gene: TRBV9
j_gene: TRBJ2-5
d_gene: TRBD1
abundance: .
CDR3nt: TGTGCCAGCAGCCTCCGGGACAGGGAACAAGAGACCCAGTACTTC
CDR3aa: CASSLRDREQETQYF

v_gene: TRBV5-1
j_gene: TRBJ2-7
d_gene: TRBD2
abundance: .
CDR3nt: TGCGCCAGCAGCTTTAGCGGGCCTCACTACGAGCAGTACTTC
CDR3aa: CASSFSGPHYEQYF

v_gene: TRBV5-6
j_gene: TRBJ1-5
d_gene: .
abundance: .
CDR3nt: TGTGCCAGCAGCTTGCGGGCAGGCAATCAGCCCCAGCATTTT
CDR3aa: CASSLRAGNQPQHF

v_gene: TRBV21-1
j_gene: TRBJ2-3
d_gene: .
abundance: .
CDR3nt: TGTGCCAGCAGCCCCGGCGGGGACCTCACAGATACGCAGTATTTT
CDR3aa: CASSPGGDLTDTQYF

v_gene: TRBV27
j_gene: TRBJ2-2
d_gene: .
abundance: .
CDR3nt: TGTGCCAGCACACACAGGGCTCCGGCCGGGGAGCTGTTTTTT
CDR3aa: CASTHRAPAGELFF

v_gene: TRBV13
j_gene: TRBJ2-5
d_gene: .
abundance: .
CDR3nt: TGTGCCAGCAGCTTAGAAGACCAAGAGACCCAGTACTTC
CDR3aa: CASSLEDQETQYF

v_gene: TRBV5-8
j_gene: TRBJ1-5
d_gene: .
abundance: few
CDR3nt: TGTGCCAGCAGCTTTGCACAGATTAGCAATCAGCCCCAGCATTTT
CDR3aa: CASSFAQISNQPQHF

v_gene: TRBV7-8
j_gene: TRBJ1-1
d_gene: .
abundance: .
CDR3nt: TGTGCCAGCAGCTTACTGGACAGCCTGCGGGACACTGAAGCTTTCTTT
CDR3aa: CASSLLDSLRDTEAFF

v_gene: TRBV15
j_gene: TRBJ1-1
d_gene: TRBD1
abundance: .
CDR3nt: TGTGCCACCATACCCGGGACAGGGGGAACTGAAGCTTTCTTT
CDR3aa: CATIPGTGGTEAFF

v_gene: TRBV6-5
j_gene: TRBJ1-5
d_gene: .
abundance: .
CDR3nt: TGTGCCAGCAGTTACCTGGGGGGGTACGGTCAGCCCCAGCATTTT
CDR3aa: CASSYLGGYGQPQHF

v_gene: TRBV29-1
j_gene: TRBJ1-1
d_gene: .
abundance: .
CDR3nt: TGCAGCGTTGAAGCGTACGGATCTGTCATGAACACTGAAGCTTTCTTT
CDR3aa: CSVEAYGSVMNTEAFF

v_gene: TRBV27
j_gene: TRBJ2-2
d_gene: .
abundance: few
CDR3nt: TGTGCCAGCAGTATAGCCGGGGAGCTGTTTTTT
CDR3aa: CASSIAGELFF

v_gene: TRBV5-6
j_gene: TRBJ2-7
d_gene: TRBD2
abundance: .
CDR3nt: TGTGCCAGCAGCTTGAGTATGGCGGGAGGCGAGCAGTACTTC
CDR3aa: CASSLSMAGGEQYF

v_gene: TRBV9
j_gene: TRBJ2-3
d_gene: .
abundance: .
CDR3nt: TGTGCCAGCAGCGAGAGGGACCGATTTAGCACAGATACGCAGTATTTT
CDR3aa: CASSERDRFSTDTQYF

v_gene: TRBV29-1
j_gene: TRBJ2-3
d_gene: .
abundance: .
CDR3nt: TGCAGCGTTGACAGGGAGGACACAGATACGCAGTATTTT
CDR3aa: CSVDREDTDTQYF

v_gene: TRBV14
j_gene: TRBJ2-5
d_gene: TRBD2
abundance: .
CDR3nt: TGTGCCAGCAGCCAAGGGTTCCTAGCGGGGGGGCAAGAGACCCAGTACTTC
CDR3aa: CASSQGFLAGGQETQYF

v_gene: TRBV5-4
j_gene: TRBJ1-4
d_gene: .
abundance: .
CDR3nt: TGTGCCAGCAGCTTGGCGGGGGCCCCTAATGAAAAACTGTTTTTT
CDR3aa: CASSLAGAPNEKLFF

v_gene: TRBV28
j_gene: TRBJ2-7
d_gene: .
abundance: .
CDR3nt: TGTGCCAGCAGCCCCGACTACGCCTACGAGCAGTACTTC
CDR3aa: CASSPDYAYEQYF

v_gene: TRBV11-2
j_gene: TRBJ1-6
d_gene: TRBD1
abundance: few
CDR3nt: TGTGCCAGCAGCTTTGACAGGGGGGATTCACCCCTCCACTTT
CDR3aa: CASSFDRGDSPLHF

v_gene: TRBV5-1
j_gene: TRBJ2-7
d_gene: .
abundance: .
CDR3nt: TGCGCCAGCAGCTTGGTGGGTACAGAAAACTACGAGCAGTACTTC
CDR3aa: CASSLVGTENYEQYF

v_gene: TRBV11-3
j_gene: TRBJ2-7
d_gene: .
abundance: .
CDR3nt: TGTGCCAGCAGCTTAGGCGTAGGAACCTACGAGCAGTACTTC
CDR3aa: CASSLGVGTYEQYF

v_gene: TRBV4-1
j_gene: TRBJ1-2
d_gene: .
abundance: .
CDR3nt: TGCGCCAGCAGCCAAGACCCGGGCTATGGCTACACCTTC
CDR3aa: CASSQDPGYGYTF

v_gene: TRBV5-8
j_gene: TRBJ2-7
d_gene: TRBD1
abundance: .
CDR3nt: TGTGCCAGCAGCATAGGACAGGGCACTTCCTACGAGCAGTACTTC
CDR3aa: CASSIGQGTSYEQYF

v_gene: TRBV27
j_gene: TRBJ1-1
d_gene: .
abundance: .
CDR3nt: TGTGCCAGCAGTTTAGCAGGGTTCACTGAAGCTTTCTTT
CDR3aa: CASSLAGFTEAFF

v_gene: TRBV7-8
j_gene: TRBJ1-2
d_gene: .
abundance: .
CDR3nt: TGTGCCAGCAGCTTAGGGGCAGGGTTTGATGGCTACACCTTC
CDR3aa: CASSLGAGFDGYTF

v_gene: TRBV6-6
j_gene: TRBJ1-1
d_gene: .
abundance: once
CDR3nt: TGTGCCACACTGGCGTGGTGGGCATTACACACTGAAGCTTTCTTT
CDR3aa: CATLAWWALHTEAFF

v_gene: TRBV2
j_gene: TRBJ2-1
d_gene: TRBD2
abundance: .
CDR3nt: TGTGCCAGCAGGGAACTAGCGCCGTCCTACAATGAGCAGTTCTTC
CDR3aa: CASRELAPSYNEQFF

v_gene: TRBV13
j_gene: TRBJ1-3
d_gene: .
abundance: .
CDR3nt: TGTGCCAGCAGCTTCTCTACATCATCTGGAAACACCATATATTTT
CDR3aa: CASSFSTSSGNTIYF

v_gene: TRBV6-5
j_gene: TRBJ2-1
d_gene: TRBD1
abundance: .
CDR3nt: TGTGCCAGCAGTCCAGGGACAGGGTCCCACAATGAGCAGTTCTTC
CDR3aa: CASSPGTGSHNEQFF

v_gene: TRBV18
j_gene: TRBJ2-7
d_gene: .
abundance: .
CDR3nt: TGTGCCAGCTCACCAGGTGGTAACGAGCAGTACTTC
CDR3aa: CASSPGGNEQYF

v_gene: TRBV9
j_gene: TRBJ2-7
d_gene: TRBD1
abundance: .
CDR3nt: TGTGCCAGCAGCGTTTCGGGACAGGGGGCCTACGAGCAGTACTTC
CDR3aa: CASSVSGQGAYEQYF

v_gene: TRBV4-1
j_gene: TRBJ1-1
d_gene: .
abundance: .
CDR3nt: TGCGCCAGCAGCGGGAGCGGGAACACTGAAGCTTTCTTT
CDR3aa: CASSGSGNTEAFF

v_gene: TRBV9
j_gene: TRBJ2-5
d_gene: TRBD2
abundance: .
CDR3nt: TGTGCCAGCAGCTCTGGACTAGCGGGGGTACAAGAGACCCAGTACTTC
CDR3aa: CASSSGLAGVQETQYF

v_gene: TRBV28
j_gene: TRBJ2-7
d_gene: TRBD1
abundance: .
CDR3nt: TGTGCCAGCAGCTCTCACAGGGGGCTCTACGAGCAGTACTTC
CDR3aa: CASSSHRGLYEQYF

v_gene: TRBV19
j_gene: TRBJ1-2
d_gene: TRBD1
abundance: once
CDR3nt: TGTGCCAGTAGTGCAACCGGGACAGGGAATAACTATGGCTACACCTTC
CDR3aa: CASSATGTGNNYGYTF

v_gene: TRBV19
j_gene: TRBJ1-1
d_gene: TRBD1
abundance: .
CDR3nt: TGTGCCAGTGAACAGGGGATCGGGACTGAAGCTTTCTTT
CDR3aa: CASEQGIGTEAFF

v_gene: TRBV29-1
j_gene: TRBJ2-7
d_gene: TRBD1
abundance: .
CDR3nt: TGCAGCGGTCGGACAGGGTCCTACGAGCAGTACTTC
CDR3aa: CSGRTGSYEQYF

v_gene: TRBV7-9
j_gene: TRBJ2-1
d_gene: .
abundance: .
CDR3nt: TGTGCCAGCAGCCCCGACATCCGCTTGGATGAGCAGTTCTTC
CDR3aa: CASSPDIRLDEQFF

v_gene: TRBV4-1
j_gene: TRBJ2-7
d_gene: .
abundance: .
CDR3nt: TGCGCCAGCAGCCAATTTTCCCCCTCGGGGCGAGGCGAGCAGTACTTC
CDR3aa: CASSQFSPSGRGEQYF